The sequence of this T cell receptor (beta chain) was determined in a study of early T cells in non-severe SARS-CoV-2 infection. This CDR3 has 15 residues. CDR1 and CDR2 from the germline V gene are MDHEN and SYDVKM. Trimming shortened V by 5 bases and J by 5 bases, and 19 bases separated the two germline ends. Each CDR3 protein is one row after TCRdb ran MiXCR on the 5' RACE reads. The sample gives tens of thousands of distinct CDR3 sequences, approximately 8.7% of which show up once; under 15% is in the top ten. This clonotype came up a few times. This clonotype was sampled from an adult who was a healthcare worker with PCR-confirmed SARS-CoV-2 infection or an uninfected control (not recorded which). This material consisted of whole blood, taken at baseline. The chain uses TRBV28 and TRBJ2-7, with D possibly TRBD2 on 6 matching bases. The CDR3 region is CASSTLEGMIHEQYF. The CDR3 nucleotides read TGTGCCAGCAGTACCTTGGAGGGTATGATCCACGAGCAGTACTTC.